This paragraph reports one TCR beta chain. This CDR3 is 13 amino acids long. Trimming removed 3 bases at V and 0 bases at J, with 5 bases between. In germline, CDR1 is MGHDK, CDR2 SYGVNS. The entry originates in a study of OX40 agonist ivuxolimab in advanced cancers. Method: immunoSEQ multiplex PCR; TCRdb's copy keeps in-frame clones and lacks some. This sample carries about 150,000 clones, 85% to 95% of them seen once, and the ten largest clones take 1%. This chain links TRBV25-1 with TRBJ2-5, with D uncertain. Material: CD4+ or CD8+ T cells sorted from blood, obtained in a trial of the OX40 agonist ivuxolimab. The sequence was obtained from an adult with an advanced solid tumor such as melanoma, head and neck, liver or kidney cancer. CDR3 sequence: CASSDAHQETQYF. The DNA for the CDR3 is TGTGCCAGCAGTGATGCCCACCAAGAGACCCAGTACTTC.